This TCR beta chain was found in a study of blood T cell repertoires in COVID-19. Assay used: immunoSEQ multiplex PCR; TCRdb lists only in-frame clones, some missing. Among 250,000 to 350,000 clones, 70% to 85% were seen once, and the ten largest hold about 1.6%. The V end lost 2 bases, the J end lost 4 bases, and 9 bases lay between the germline ends. The CDR3 covers 13 residues. Germline values: CDR1 SGDLS, CDR2 YYNGEE. This sequence originates from a human donor with COVID-19, enrolled during active disease. The donor label of this sample is uncertain. This chain connects TRBV9 to TRBJ1-2; maybe TRBD1 (5 bases). Sequenced sample: peripheral blood. In nucleotides, the CDR3 is TGTGCCAGCAGCGTGGAGGGGCCCTATGGCTACACCTTC. Translation: CASSVEGPYGYTF.